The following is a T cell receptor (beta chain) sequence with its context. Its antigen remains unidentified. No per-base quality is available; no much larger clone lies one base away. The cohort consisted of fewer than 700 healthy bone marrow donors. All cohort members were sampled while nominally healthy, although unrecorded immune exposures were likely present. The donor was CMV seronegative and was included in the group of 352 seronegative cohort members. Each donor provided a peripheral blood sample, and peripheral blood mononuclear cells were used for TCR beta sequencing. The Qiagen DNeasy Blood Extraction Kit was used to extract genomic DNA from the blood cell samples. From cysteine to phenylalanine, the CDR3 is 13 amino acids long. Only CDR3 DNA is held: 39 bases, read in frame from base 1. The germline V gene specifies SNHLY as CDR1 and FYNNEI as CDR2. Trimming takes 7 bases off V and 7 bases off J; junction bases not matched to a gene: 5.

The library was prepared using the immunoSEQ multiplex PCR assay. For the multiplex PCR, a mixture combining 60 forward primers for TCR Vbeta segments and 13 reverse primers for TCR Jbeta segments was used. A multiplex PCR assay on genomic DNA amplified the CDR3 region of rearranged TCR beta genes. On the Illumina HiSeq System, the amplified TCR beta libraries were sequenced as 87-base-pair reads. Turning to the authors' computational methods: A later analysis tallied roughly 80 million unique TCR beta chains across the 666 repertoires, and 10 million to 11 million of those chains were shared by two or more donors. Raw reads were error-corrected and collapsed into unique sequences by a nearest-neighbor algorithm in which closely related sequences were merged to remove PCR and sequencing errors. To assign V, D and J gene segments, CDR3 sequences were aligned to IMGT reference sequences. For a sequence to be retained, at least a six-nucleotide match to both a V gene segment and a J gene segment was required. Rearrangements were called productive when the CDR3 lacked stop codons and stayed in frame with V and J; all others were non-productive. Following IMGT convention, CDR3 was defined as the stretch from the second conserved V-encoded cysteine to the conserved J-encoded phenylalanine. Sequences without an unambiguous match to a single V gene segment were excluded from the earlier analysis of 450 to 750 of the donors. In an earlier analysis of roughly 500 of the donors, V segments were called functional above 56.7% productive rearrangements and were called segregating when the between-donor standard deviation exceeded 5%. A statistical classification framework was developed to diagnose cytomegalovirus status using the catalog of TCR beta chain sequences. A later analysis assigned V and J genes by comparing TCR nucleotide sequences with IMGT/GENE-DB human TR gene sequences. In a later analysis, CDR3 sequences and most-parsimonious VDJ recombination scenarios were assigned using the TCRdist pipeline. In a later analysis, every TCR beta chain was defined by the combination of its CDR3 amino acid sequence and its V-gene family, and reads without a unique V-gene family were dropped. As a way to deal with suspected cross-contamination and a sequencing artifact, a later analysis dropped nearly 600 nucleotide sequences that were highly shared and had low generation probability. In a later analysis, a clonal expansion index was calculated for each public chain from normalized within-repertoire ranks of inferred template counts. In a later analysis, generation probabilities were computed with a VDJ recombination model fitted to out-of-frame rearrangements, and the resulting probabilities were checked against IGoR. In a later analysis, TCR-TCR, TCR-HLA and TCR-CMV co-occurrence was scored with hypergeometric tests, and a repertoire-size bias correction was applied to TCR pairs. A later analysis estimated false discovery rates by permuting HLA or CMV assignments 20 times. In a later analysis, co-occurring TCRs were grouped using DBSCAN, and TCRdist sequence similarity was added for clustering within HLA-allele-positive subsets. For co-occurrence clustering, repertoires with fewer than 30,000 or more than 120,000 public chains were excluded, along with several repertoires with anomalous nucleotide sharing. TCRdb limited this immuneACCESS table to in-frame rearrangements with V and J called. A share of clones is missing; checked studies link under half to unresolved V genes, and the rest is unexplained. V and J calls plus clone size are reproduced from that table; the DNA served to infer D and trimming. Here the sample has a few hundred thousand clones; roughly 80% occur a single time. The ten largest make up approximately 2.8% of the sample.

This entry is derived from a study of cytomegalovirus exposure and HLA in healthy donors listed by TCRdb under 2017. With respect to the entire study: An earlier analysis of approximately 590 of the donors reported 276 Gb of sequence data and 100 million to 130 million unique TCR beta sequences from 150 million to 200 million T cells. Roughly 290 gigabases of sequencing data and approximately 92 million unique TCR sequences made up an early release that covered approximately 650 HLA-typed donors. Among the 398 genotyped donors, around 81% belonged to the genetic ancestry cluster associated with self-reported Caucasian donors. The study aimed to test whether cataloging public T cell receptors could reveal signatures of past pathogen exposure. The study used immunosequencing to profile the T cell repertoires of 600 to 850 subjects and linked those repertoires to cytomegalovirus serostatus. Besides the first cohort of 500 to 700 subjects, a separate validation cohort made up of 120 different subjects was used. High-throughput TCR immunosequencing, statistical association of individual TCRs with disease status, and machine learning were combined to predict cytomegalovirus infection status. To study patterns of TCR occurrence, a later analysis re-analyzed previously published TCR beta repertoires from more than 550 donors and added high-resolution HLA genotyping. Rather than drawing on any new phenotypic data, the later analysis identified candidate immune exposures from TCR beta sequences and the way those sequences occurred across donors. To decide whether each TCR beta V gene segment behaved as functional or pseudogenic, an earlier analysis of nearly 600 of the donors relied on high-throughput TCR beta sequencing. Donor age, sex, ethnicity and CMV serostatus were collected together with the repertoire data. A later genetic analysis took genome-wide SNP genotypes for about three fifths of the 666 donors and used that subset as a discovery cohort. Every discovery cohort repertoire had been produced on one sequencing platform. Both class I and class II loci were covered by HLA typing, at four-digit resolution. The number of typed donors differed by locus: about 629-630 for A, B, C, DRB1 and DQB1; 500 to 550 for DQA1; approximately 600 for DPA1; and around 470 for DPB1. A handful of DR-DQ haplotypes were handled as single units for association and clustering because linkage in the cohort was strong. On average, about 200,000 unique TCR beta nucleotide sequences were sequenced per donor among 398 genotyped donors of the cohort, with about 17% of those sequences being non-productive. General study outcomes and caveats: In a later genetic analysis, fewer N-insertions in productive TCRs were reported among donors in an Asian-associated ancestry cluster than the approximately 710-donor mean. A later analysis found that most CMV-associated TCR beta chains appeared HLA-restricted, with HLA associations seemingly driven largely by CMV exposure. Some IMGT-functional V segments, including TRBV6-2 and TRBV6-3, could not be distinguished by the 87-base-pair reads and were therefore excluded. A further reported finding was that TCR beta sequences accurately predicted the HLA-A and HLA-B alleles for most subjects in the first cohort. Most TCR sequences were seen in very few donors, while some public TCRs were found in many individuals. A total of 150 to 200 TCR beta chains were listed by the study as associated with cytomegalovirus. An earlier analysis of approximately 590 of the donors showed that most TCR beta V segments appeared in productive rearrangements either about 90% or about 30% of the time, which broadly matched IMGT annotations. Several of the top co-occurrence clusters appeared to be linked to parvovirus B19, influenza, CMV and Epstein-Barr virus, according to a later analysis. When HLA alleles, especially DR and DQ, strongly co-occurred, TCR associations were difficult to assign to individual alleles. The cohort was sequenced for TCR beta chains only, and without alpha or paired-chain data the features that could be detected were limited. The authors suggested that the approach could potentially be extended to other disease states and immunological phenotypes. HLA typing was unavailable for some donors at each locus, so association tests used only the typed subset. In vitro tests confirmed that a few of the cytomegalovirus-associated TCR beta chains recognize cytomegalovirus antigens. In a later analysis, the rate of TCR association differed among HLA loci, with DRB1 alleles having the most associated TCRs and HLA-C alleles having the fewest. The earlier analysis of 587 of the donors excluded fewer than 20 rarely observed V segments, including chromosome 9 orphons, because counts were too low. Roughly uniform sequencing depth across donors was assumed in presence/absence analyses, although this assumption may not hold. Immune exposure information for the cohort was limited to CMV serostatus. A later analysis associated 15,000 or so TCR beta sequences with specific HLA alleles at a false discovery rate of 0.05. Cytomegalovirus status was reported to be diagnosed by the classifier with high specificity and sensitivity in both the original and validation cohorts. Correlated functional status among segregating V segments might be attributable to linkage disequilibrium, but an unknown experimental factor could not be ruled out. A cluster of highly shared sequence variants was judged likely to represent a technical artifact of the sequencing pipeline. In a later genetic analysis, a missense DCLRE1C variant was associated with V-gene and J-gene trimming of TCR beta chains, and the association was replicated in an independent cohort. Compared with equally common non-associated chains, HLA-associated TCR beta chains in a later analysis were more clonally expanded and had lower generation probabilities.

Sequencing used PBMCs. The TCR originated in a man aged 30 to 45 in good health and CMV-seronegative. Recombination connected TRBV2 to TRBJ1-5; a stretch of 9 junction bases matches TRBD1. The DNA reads TGTGCCAGCACGGGACAGGGTAGCCAGCCCCAGCATTTT. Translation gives CASTGQGSQPQHF.